These 9 T cell receptor beta chains were sequenced from one sample in a study of PD-1 blockade in mismatch repair-deficient tumors. Generated by immunoSEQ multiplex PCR, the TCRdb table keeps only in-frame clones and is missing some. The table shows some 100,000 clones, with under 90% occurring only once. The sequences come from peripheral blood, collected about 33 weeks after starting pembrolizumab. All receptors come from an adult with mismatch repair-deficient cancer.

The rearrangement joins TRBV27 to TRBJ1-1, with D perhaps TRBD1 (6 bases). V was trimmed by 2 bases and J by 6 bases, leaving 13 bases between them. Germline CDR1 reads MNHEY; CDR2 reads SMNVEV (reference sequence). The CDR3 totals 14 residues. The CDR3 sequence is CASSLQGPLAEAFF. CDR3 bases: TGTGCCAGCAGTTTACAGGGGCCGCTGGCTGAAGCTTTCTTT.

The V and J genes are TRBV5-8 and TRBJ1-1, with TRBD1 as a possible D gene (5 bases). Trimming left V 4 bases short and J 11 bases short, with 15 bases between. Germline CDR1 is SGHTS and CDR2 is YDEGEE. The CDR3 contains 12 residues. The CDR3 nucleotides read TGTGCCAGCAGCATCCTAGAGGGGTTGGCTTTCTTT. Translated, it gives CASSILEGLAFF.

The chain recombines TRBV19 with TRBJ2-1; tentatively, D is TRBD2 (5 bases). Trimming removed 7 bases from V and 4 bases from J, with 11 bases in between. In germline, CDR1 is LNHDA, CDR2 SQIVND (reference sequence). The CDR3 is made up of 13 amino acids. The chain's CDR3 is CASMLGLYNEQFF. The DNA for the CDR3 is TGTGCCAGTATGTTAGGACTTTACAATGAGCAGTTCTTC.

This chain uses TRBV7-9 with TRBJ1-2; D not certain. V was clipped by 6 bases and J by 8 bases, with 19 bases between them. This CDR3 region has 14 residues. CDR1 and CDR2 from the germline V gene are SEHNR and FQNEAQ (reference sequence). CDR3 loop: CASSSPGKARGYTF. Written as DNA, the CDR3 is TGTGCCAGCAGTAGCCCTGGGAAGGCCCGCGGCTACACCTTC. Combining the CDR3 with reference TRBV7-9 and TRBJ1-2 gives the whole variable domain DTGVSQNPRHKITKRGQNVTFRCDPISEHNRLYWYRQTLGQGPEFLTYFQNEAQLEKSRLLSDRFSAERPKGSFSTLEIQRTEQGDSAMYLCASSSPGKARGYTFGSGTRLTVV.

V gene TRBV18 combines with J gene TRBJ2-1; TRBD1 aligns across 8 bases. With V trimmed by 3 bases and J by 4 bases, 2 bases remained unmatched. CDR1 is KGHSH and CDR2 is LQKENI in the germline V gene. The length of the CDR3 is 14 residues. The DNA for the CDR3 is TGTGCCAGCTCACCTCAGGGGGCTTACAATGAGCAGTTCTTC. This gives the protein CASSPQGAYNEQFF.

This sequence joins TRBV5-1 and TRBJ2-7; the D gene is possibly TRBD1 (6 bases). In germline, CDR1 is SGHRS, CDR2 YFSETQ. This CDR3 comprises 16 residues. The germline V and J ends were trimmed by 3 bases and 2 bases, with 18 bases remaining between them. Here the CDR3 reads CASSWAEGGIPYEQYF. In nucleotides, the CDR3 is TGCGCCAGCAGCTGGGCGGAAGGGGGAATTCCCTACGAGCAGTACTTC. The variable domain in full, completed from reference TRBV5-1 and TRBJ2-7, reads KAGVTQTPRYLIKTRGQQVTLSCSPISGHRSVSWYQQTPGQGLQFLFEYFSETQRNKGNFPGRFSGRQFSNSRSEMNVSTLELGDSALYLCASSWAEGGIPYEQYFGPGTRLTVT.

The chain couples TRBV6-5 to TRBJ2-7; D ambiguous. Germline CDR1 is MNHEY and CDR2 is SVGAGI. Trimming cost V 5 bases and J 4 bases, with 9 bases left between them. The length of the CDR3 is 12 residues. Written as DNA, the CDR3 is TGTGCCAGCAGTCCCACGGTGTACGAGCAGTACTTC. Protein sequence: CASSPTVYEQYF.

The table lists this clone with a few counts. The CDR3: CASSPSEGWTGYTF. The CDR3 DNA sequence: TGTGCCAGCAGTCCCTCCGAAGGGTGGACTGGCTACACCTTC. The rearrangement links TRBV27 to TRBJ1-2, with no clear D. The V and J ends lost 5 bases and 7 bases respectively, with 17 bases between them. CDR3 length: 14 residues. Germline V lookup: CDR1 MNHEY, CDR2 SMNVEV (reference sequence).

This chain joins TRBV25-1 and TRBJ1-2; D is possibly TRBD1 (6 bases). Trimming took off 3 bases at V and 8 bases at J, with 10 bases between the two ends. Germline CDR1 and CDR2: MGHDK and SYGVNS. This CDR3 has 12 amino acids. This CDR3 is CASSEGAGGYTF. For the CDR3, the DNA is TGTGCCAGCAGTGAGGGGGCCGGGGGCTACACCTTC.